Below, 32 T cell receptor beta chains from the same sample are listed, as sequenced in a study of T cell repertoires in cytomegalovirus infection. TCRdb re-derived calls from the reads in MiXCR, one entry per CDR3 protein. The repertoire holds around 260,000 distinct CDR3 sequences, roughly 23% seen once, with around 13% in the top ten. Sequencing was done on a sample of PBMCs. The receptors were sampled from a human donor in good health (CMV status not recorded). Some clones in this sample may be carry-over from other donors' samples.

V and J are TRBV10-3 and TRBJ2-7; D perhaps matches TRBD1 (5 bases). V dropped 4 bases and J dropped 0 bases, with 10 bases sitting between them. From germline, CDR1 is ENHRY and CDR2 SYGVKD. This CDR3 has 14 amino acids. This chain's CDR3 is CAISGGRDSYEQYF. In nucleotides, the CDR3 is TGTGCCATCAGTGGCGGCAGGGACTCCTACGAGCAGTACTTC.

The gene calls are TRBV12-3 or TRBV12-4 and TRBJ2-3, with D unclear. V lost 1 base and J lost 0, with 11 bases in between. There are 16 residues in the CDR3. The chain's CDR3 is CASSLGRGPSTDTQYF. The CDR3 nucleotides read TGTGCCAGCAGTTTAGGGCGTGGGCCAAGCACAGATACGCAGTATTTT.

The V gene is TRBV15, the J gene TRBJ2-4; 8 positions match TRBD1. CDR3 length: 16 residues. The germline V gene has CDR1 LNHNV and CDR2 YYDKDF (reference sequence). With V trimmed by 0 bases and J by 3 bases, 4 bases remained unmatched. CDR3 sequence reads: CATSRDPTGGKNIQYF. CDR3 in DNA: TGTGCCACCAGCAGAGATCCAACAGGGGGCAAAAACATTCAGTACTTC. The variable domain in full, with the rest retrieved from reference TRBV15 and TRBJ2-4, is DAMVIQNPRYQVTQFGKPVTLSCSQTLNHNVMYWYQQKSSQAPKLLFHYYDKDFNNEADTPDNFQSRRPNTSFCFLDIRSPGLGDTAMYLCATSRDPTGGKNIQYFGAGTRLSVL.

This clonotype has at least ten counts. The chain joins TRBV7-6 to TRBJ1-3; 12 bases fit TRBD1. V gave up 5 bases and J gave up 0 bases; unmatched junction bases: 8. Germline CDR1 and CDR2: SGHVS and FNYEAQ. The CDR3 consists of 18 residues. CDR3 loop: CASSVSGTGGSSGNTIYF. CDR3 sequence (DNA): TGTGCCAGCAGCGTATCCGGGACAGGGGGCAGCTCTGGAAACACCATATATTTT.

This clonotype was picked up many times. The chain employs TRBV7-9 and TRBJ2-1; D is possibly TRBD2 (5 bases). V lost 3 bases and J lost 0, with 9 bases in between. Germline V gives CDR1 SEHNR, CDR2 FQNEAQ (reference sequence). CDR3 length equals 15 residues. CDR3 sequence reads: CASSFTGSSYNEQFF. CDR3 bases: TGTGCCAGCAGCTTTACGGGAAGCTCCTACAATGAGCAGTTCTTC. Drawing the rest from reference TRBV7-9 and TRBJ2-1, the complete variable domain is DTGVSQNPRHKITKRGQNVTFRCDPISEHNRLYWYRQTLGQGPEFLTYFQNEAQLEKSRLLSDRFSAERPKGSFSTLEIQRTEQGDSAMYLCASSFTGSSYNEQFFGPGTRLTVL.

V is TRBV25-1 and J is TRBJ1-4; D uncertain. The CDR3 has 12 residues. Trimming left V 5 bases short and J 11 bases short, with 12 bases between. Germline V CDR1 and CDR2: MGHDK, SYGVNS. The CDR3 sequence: CASSLIVGKLFF. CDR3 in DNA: TGTGCCAGCAGTCTAATCGTGGGGAAACTGTTTTTT. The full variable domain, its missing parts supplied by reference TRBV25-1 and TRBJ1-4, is EADIYQTPRYLVIGTGKKITLECSQTMGHDKMYWYQQDPGMELHLIHYSYGVNSTEKGDLSSESTVSRIRTEHFPLTLESARPSHTSQYLCASSLIVGKLFFGSGTQLSVL.

The CDR3 region is CSVDMVRSTDTQYF. CDR3 nucleotide sequence: TGCAGCGTTGATATGGTGCGGAGCACAGATACGCAGTATTTT. This rearrangement joins TRBV29-1 to TRBJ2-3; D not certain. Germline CDR1 and CDR2: SQVTM and ANQGSEA. This CDR3 comprises 14 residues. Trimming removed 3 bases at V and 0 bases at J, with 10 bases between.

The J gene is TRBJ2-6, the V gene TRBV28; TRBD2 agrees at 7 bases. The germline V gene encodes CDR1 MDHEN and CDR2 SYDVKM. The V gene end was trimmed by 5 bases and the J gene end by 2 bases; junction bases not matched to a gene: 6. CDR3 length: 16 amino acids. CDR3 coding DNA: TGTGCCAGCAGTATATCGGCGGGGGCTGGGGCCAACGTCCTGACTTTC. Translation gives CASSISAGAGANVLTF. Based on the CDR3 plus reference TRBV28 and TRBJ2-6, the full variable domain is DVKVTQSSRYLVKRTGEKVFLECVQDMDHENMFWYRQDPGLGLRLIYFSYDVKMKEKGDIPEGYSVSREKKERFSLILESASTNQTSMYLCASSISAGAGANVLTFGAGSRLTVL.

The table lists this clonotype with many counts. In nucleotides, the CDR3 is TGTGCCAGCAGTTTAGTTGCGGGGGTAGATACGCAGTATTTT. This translates into CASSLVAGVDTQYF. The chain is built from TRBV28 and TRBJ2-3; TRBD2 matches at 7 bases. The V segment lost 2 bases and the J segment 5 bases; nucleotides outside the gene matches: 4. The CDR3 extends over 14 amino acids. Germline V gene lookup returns CDR1 MDHEN and CDR2 SYDVKM.

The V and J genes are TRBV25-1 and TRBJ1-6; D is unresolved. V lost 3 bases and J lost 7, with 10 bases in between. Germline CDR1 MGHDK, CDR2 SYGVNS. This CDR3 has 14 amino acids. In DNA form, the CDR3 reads TGTGCCAGCAGTGATGGGCACGGGAATTCACCCCTCCACTTT. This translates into CASSDGHGNSPLHF. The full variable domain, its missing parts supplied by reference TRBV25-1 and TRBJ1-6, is EADIYQTPRYLVIGTGKKITLECSQTMGHDKMYWYQQDPGMELHLIHYSYGVNSTEKGDLSSESTVSRIRTEHFPLTLESARPSHTSQYLCASSDGHGNSPLHFGNGTRLTVT.

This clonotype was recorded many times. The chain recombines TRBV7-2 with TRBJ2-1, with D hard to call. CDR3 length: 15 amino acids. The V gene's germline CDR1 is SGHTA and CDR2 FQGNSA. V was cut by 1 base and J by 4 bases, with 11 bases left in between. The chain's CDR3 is CASSLVRAQYNEQFF. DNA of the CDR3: TGTGCCAGCAGCTTAGTTAGAGCCCAATACAATGAGCAGTTCTTC.

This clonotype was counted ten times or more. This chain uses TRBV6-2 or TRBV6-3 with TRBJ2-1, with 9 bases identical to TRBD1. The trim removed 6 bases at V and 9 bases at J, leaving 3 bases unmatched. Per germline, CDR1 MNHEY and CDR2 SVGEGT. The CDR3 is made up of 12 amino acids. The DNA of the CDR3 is TGTGCCAGCAGGACAGGGGGGATTGAGCAGTTCTTC. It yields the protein CASRTGGIEQFF.

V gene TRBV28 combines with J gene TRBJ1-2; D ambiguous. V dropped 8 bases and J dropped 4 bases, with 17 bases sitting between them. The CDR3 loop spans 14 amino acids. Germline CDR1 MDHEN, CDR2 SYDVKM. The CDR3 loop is CASHGPSSSYGYTF. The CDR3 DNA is TGTGCCAGCCATGGACCCAGTTCTAGCTATGGCTACACCTTC.

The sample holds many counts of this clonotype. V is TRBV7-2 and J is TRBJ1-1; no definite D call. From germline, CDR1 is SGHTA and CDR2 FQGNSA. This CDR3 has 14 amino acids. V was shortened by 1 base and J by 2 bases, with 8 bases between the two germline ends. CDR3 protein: CASSLEGVNTEAFF. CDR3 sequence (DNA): TGTGCCAGCAGCTTAGAGGGAGTCAACACTGAAGCTTTCTTT.

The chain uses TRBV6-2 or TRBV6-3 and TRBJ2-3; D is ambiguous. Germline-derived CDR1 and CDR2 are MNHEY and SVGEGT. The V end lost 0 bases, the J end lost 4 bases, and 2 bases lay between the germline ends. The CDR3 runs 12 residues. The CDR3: CASSYSSDTQYF. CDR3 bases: TGTGCCAGCAGTTACTCCTCAGATACGCAGTATTTT.

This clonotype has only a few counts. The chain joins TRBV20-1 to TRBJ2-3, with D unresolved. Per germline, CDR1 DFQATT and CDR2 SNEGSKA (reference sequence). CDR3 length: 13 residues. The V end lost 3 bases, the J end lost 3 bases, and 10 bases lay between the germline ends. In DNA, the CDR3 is TGCAGTGCTAGTCCCCGGCTTACAGATACGCAGTATTTT. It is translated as CSASPRLTDTQYF.

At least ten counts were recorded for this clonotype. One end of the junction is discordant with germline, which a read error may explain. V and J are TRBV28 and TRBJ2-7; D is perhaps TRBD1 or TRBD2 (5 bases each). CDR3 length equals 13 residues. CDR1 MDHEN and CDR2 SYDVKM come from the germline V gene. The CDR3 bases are TGTGCCAGCAGTTTCCGGGACCGGCCCTCCGGGGACTTC. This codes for CASSFRDRPSGDF.

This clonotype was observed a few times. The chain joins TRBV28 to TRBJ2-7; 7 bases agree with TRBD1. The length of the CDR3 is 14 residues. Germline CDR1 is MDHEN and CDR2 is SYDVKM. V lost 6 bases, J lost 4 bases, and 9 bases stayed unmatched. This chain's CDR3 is CASRAPGDSYEQYF. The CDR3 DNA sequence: TGTGCCAGCAGGGCACCTGGGGACAGTTACGAGCAGTACTTC.

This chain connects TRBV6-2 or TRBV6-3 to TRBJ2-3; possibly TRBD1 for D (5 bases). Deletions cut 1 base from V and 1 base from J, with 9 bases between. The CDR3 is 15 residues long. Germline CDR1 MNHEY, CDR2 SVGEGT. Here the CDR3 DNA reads TGTGCCAGCAGTTACTTCGGCAGGGGCACAGATACGCAGTATTTT. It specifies CASSYFGRGTDTQYF.

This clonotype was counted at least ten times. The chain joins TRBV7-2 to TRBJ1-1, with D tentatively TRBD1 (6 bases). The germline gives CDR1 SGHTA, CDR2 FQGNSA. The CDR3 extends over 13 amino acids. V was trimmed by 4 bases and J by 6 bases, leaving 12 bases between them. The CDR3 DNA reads TGTGCCAGCAGCTACAGGGTGGATTCTGAAGCTTTCTTT. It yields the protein CASSYRVDSEAFF.

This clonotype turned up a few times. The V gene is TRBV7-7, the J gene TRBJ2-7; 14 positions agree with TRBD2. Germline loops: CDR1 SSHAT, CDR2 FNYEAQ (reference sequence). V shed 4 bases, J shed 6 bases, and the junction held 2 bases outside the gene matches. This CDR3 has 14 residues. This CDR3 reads CASSSGLAGGEQYF. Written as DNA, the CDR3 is TGTGCCAGCAGCTCTGGACTAGCGGGAGGCGAGCAGTACTTC.

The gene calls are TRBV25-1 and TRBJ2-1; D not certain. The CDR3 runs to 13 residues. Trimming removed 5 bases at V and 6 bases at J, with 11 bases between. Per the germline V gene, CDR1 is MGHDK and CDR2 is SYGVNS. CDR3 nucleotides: TGTGCCAGCAGTCCTCATCCCAGCAATGAGCAGTTCTTC. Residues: CASSPHPSNEQFF.

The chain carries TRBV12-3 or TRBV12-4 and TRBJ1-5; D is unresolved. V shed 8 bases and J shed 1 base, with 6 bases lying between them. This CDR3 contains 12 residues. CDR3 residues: CASSGSNQPQHF. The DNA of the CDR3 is TGTGCCAGCTCGGGGAGCAATCAGCCCCAGCATTTT.

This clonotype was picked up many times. CDR3: CASSPRPTDTQYF. The CDR3 DNA follows: TGTGCCAGCAGCCCCCGGCCCACAGATACGCAGTATTTT. The chain is built from TRBV7-2 and TRBJ2-3, with D unclear. The CDR3 has 13 residues. Germline values: CDR1 SGHTA, CDR2 FQGNSA. V was pared by 5 bases and J by 2 bases, with 8 bases between.

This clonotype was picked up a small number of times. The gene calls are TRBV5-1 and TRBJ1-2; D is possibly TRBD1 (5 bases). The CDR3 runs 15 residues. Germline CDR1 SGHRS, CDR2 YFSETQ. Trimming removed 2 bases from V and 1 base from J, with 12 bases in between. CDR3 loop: CASSFGGIHNYGYTF. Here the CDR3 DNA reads TGCGCCAGCAGCTTCGGGGGGATCCATAACTATGGCTACACCTTC.

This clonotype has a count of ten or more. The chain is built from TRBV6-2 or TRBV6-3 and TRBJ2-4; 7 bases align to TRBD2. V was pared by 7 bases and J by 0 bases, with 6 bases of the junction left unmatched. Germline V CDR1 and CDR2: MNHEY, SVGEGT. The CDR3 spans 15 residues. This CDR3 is CASTGTTLAKNIQYF. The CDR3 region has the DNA TGTGCCAGCACCGGGACTACCTTAGCCAAAAACATTCAGTACTTC.

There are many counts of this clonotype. The CDR3 coding sequence is TGTGCCAGCAGCTCTCGGGACGGCGCCTACGAGCAGTACTTC. It yields the protein CASSSRDGAYEQYF. The chain recombines TRBV7-8 with TRBJ2-7; D is possibly TRBD1 or TRBD2 (5 bases each). Germline V gives CDR1 SGHVS, CDR2 FQNEAQ. Trimming removed 4 bases at V and 2 bases at J, with 12 bases between. This CDR3 comprises 14 residues.

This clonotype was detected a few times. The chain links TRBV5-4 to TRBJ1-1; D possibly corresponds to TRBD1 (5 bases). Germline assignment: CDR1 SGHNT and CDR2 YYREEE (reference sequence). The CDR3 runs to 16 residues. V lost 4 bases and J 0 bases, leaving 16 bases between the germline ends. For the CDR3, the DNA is TGTGCCAGCAGCACGGAGGGGATAAATATGAACACTGAAGCTTTCTTT. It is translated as CASSTEGINMNTEAFF.

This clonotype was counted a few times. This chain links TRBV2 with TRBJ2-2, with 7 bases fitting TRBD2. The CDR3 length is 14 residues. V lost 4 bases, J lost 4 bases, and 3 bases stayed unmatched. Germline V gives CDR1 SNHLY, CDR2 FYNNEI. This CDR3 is CASSGREGTGELFF. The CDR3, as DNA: TGTGCCAGCAGTGGCAGGGAGGGCACCGGGGAGCTGTTTTTT. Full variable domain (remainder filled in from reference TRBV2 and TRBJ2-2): EPEVTQTPSHQVTQMGQEVILRCVPISNHLYFYWYRQILGQKVEFLVSFYNNEISEKSEIFDDQFSVERPDGSNFTLKIRSTKLEDSAMYFCASSGREGTGELFFGEGSRLTVL.

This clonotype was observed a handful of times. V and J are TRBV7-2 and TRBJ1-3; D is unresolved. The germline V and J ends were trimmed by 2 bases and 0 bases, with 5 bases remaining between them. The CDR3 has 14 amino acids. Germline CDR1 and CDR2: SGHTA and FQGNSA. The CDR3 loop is CASSLIGSGNTIYF. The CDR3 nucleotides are TGTGCCAGCAGCTTAATCGGCTCTGGAAACACCATATATTTT.

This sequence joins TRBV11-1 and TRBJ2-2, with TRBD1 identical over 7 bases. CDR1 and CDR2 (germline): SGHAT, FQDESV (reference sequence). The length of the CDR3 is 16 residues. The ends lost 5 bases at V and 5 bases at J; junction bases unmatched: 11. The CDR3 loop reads CASSPSDRVGTGELFF. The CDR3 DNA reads TGTGCCAGCAGCCCCTCCGACAGGGTAGGAACCGGGGAGCTGTTTTTT.

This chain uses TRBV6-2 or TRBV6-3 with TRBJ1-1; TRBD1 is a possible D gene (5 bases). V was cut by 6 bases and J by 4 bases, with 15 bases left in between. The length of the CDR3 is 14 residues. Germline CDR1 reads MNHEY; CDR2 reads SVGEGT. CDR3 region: CASRSRDAVTEAFF. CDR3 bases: TGTGCCAGCAGATCTCGGGACGCCGTCACTGAAGCTTTCTTT.